This TCR beta chain was captured by sequencing in a study of control samples from healthy donors and cancer patients. CDR1 is KGHSH and CDR2 is LQKENI in the germline V gene. This CDR3 spans 14 amino acids. J gave up 6 bases and V 4 bases, and 2 bases lay outside the gene matches. Clones were read by immunoSEQ multiplex PCR, and TCRdb kept only the in-frame ones, dropping some. Of some 82,000 clones listed, 75% to 85% were seen once; the top ten hold approximately 10%. J is TRBJ2-1 and V is TRBV18; 11 bases are shared with TRBD1. The clonotype originates from a man aged 60 to 75 with head and neck cancer. Sequenced material: PBMCs. The CDR3 coding sequence is TGTGCCAGCTCACGAGGGACAGGGGGCAATGAGCAGTTCTTC. Protein sequence: CASSRGTGGNEQFF. The entire variable domain, with the rest obtained from reference TRBV18 and TRBJ2-1, is as follows: NAGVMQNPRHLVRRRGQEARLRCSPMKGHSHVYWYRQLPEEGLKFMVYLQKENIIDESGMPKERFSAEFPKEGPSILRIQQVVRGDSAAYFCASSRGTGGNEQFFGPGTRLTVL.